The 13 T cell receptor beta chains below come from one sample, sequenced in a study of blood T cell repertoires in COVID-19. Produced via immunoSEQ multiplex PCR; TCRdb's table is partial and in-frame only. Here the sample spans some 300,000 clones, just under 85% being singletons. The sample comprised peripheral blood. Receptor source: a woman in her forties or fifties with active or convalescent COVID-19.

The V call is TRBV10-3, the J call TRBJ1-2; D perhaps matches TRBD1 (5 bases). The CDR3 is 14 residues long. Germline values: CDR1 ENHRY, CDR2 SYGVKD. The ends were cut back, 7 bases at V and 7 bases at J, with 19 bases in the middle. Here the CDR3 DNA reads TGTGCCATCACCCTCTCAGGGTCTAGGGGTGGCTACACCTTC. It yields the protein CAITLSGSRGGYTF.

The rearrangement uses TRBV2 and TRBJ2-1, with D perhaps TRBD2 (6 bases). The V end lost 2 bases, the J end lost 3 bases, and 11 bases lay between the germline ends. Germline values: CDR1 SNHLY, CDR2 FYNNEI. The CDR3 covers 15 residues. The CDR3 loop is CASSEIGTGYNEQFF. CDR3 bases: TGTGCCAGCAGTGAAATTGGGACTGGCTACAATGAGCAGTTCTTC.

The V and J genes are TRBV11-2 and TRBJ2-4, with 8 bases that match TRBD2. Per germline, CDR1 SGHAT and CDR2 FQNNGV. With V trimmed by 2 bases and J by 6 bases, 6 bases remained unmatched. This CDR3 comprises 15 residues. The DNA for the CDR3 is TGTGCCAGCAGCTTAAGCGGGGGACAAGGAAACATTCAGTACTTC. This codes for CASSLSGGQGNIQYF.

CDR3 nucleotides: TGTGCCAGCAGTGAAGAGAGAGTCCGAGCTTTCTTT. This encodes CASSEERVRAFF. The chain uses TRBV6-1 and TRBJ1-1, with unresolved D. The germline CDR1 and CDR2 sequences are MNHNS and SASEGT. Deletions cut 1 base from V and 10 bases from J, with 10 bases between. The CDR3 contains 12 residues.

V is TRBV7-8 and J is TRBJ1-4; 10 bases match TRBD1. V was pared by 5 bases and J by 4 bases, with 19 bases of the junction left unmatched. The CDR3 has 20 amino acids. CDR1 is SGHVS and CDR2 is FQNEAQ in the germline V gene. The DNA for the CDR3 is TGTGCCAGCAGCGCGCGAGACAGGGGGCGCGTTAAGTCTGGTAATGAAAAACTGTTTTTT. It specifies CASSARDRGRVKSGNEKLFF.

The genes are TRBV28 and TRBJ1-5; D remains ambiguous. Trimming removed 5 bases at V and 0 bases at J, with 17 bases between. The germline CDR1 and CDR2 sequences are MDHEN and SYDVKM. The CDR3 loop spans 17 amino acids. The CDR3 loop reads CASSLFRDLNSNQPQHF. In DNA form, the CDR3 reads TGTGCCAGCAGTCTGTTCCGGGATCTTAATAGCAATCAGCCCCAGCATTTT.

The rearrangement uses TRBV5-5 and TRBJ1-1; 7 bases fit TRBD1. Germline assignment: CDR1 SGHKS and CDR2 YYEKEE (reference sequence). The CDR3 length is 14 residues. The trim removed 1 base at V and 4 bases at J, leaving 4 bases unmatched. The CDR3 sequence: CASSLTGVGTEAFF. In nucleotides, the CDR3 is TGTGCCAGCAGCTTGACAGGGGTGGGCACTGAAGCTTTCTTT.

The CDR3 coding sequence is TGTGCCAGCAGCCAAGATGATCCGGACAGACTCACCGGGGAGCTGTTTTTT. This encodes CASSQDDPDRLTGELFF. This sequence joins TRBV3-1 (or the pseudogene TRBV3-2) and TRBJ2-2; tentative D call: TRBD1 (6 bases). There are 17 residues in the CDR3. The germline V and J ends were trimmed by 0 bases and 4 bases, with 15 bases remaining between them. Per the germline V gene, CDR1 is LGHDT and CDR2 is YNNKEL (reference sequence).

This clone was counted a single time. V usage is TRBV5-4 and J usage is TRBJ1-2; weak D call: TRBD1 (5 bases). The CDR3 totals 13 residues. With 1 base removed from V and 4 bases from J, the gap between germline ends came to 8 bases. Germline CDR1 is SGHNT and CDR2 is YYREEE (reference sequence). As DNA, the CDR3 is TGTGCCAGCAGCTTGCCGACAGCCTATGGCTACACCTTC. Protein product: CASSLPTAYGYTF.

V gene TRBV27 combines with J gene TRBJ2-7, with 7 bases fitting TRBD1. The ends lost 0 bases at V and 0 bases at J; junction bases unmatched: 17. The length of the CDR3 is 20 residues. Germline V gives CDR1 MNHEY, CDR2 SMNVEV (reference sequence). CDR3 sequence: CASSLSPIQSRDSLSYEQYF. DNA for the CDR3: TGTGCCAGCAGTTTATCGCCTATCCAAAGCCGGGACAGCCTCTCCTACGAGCAGTACTTC.

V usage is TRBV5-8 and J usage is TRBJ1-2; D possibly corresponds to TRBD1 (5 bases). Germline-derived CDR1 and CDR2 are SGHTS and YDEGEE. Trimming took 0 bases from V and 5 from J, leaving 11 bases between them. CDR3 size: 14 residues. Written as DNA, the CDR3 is TGTGCCAGCAGCTTGGGACAGAGAATATATGGCTACACCTTC. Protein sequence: CASSLGQRIYGYTF.

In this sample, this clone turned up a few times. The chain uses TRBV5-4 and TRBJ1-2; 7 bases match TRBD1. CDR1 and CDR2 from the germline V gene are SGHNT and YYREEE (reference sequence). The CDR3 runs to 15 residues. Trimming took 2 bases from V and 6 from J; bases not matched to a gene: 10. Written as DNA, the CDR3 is TGTGCCAGCAGCTTCTTGCGGGACAGTTTAAATGGCTACACCTTC. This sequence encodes CASSFLRDSLNGYTF.

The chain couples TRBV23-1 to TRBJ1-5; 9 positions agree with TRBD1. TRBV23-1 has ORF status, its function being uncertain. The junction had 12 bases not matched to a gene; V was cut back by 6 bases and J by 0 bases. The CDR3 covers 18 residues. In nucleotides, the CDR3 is TGCGCCAGCAGCCCCCCGGGACAGGGCGATTATAGCAATCAGCCCCAGCATTTT. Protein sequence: CASSPPGQGDYSNQPQHF.